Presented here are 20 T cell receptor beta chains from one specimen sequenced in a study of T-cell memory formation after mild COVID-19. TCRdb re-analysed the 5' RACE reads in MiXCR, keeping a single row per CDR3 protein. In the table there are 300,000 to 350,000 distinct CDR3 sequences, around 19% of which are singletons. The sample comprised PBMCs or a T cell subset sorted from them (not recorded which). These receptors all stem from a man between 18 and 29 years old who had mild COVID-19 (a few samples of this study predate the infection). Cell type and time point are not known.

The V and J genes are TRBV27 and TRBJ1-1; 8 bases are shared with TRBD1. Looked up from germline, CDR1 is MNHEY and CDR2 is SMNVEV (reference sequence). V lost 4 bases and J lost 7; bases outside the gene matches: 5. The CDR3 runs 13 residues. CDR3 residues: CASSSRTGHEAFF. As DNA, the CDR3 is TGTGCCAGCAGTTCCCGGACAGGGCATGAAGCTTTCTTT.

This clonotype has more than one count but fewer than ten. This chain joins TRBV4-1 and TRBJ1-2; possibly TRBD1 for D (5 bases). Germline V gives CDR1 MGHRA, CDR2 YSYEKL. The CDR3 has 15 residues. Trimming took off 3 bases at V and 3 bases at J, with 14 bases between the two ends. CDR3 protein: CASSHRDGEHYGYTF. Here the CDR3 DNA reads TGCGCCAGCAGCCACCGGGACGGAGAACACTATGGCTACACCTTC.

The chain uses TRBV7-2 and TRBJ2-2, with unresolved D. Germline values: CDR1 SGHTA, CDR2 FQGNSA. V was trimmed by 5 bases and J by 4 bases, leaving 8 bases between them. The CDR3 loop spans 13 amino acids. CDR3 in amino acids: CASSLRSTGELFF. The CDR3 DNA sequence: TGTGCCAGCAGCCTCAGGAGCACCGGGGAGCTGTTTTTT. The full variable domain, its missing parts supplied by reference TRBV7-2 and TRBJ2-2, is GAGVSQSPSNKVTEKGKDVELRCDPISGHTALYWYRQSLGQGLEFLIYFQGNSAPDKSGLPSDRFSAERTGGSVSTLTIQRTQQEDSAVYLCASSLRSTGELFFGEGSRLTVL.

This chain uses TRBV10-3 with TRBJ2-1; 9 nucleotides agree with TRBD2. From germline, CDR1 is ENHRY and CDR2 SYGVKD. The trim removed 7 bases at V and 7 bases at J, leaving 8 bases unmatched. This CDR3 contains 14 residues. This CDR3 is CAITPGAGGNEQFF. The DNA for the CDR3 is TGTGCCATCACTCCTGGCGCGGGGGGGAATGAGCAGTTCTTC.

CDR3 sequence reads: CASSPIGQENEAFF. The CDR3 nucleotides are TGCGCCAGCAGCCCGATAGGACAGGAAAATGAAGCTTTCTTT. The genes are TRBV4-1 and TRBJ1-1; 7 nucleotides agree with TRBD1. Unmatched junction bases numbered 9, after V lost 4 bases and J lost 7 bases. Germline V gene sequence: CDR1 MGHRA, CDR2 YSYEKL. The CDR3 totals 14 residues.

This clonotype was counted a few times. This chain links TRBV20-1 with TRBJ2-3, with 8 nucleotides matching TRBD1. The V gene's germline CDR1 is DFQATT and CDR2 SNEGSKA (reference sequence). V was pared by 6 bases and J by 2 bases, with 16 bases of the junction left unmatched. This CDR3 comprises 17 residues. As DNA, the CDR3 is TGCAGTGCCCCCGACAGGGGTTCCCACCACTTCACAGATACGCAGTATTTT. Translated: CSAPDRGSHHFTDTQYF.

CDR3 coding DNA: TGTGCCAGCAGCTTCCCGACTCAGGGCCCTAACACCGGGGAGCTGTTTTTT. Protein product: CASSFPTQGPNTGELFF. The gene calls are TRBV11-2 and TRBJ2-2, with TRBD1 as a possible D gene (5 bases). CDR3 length: 17 amino acids. Trimming left V 3 bases short and J 2 bases short, with 16 bases between. Germline V gives CDR1 SGHAT, CDR2 FQNNGV.

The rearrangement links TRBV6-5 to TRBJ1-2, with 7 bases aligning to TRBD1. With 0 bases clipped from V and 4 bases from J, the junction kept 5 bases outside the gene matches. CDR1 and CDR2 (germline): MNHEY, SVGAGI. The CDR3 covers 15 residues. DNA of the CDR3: TGTGCCAGCAGTTACTCCTGGGACAGAGGCTATGGCTACACCTTC. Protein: CASSYSWDRGYGYTF.

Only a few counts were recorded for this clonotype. This CDR3 is CSARLAGGREQYF. The CDR3 nucleotides are TGCAGTGCCAGACTAGCGGGGGGGCGCGAGCAGTACTTC. The J gene is TRBJ2-7, the V gene TRBV20-1, with 14 nucleotides matching TRBD2. The germline gives CDR1 DFQATT, CDR2 SNEGSKA (reference sequence). V dropped 6 bases and J dropped 6; count of bases not matched to a gene: 4. The CDR3 loop spans 13 amino acids.

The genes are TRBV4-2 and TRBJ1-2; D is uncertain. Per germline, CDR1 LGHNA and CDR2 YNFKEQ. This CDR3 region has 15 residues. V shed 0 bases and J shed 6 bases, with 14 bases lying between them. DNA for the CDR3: TGTGCCAGCAGCCAAGATGGGGAGAGTTGGGATGGCTACACCTTC. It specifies CASSQDGESWDGYTF.

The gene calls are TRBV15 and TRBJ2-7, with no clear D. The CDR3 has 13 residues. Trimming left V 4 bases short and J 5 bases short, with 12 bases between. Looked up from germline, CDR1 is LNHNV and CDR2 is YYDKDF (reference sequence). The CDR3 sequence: CATSTRPLNEQYF. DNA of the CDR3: TGTGCCACCAGCACCCGGCCCCTGAACGAGCAGTACTTC.

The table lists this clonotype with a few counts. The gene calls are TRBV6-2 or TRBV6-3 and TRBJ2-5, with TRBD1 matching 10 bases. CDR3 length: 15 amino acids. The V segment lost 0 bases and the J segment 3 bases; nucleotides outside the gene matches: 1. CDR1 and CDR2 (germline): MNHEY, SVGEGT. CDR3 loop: CASSYSTGGKETQYF. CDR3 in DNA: TGTGCCAGCAGTTACTCGACAGGGGGCAAAGAGACCCAGTACTTC.

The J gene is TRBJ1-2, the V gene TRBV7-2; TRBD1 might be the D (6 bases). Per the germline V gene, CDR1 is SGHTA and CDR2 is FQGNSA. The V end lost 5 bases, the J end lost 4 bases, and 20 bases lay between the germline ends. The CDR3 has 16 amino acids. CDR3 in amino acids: CASSPWGGSNTYGYTF. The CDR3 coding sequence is TGTGCCAGCAGCCCGTGGGGGGGCAGTAATACCTATGGCTACACCTTC.

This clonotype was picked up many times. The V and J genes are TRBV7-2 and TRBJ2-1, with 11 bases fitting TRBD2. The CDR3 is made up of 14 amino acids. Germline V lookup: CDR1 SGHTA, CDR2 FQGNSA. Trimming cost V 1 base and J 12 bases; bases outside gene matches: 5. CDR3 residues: CASSLGSGGAGQFF. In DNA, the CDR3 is TGTGCCAGCAGCTTAGGTAGCGGGGGGGCTGGGCAGTTCTTC.

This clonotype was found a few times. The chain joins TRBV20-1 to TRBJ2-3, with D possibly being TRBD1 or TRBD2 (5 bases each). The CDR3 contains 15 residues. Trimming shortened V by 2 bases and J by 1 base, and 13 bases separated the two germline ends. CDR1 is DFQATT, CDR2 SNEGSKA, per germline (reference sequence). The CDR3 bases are TGCAGTGCTAGAAGCCGAGGGGACCGCACAGATACGCAGTATTTT. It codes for CSARSRGDRTDTQYF.

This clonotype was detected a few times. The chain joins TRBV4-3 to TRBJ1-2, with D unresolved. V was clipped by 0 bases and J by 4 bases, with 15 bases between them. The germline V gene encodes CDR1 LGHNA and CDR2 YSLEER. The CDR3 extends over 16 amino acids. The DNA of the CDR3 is TGCGCCAGCAGCCAAGATCAGGCCCGCTCCATCTATGGCTACACCTTC. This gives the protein CASSQDQARSIYGYTF.

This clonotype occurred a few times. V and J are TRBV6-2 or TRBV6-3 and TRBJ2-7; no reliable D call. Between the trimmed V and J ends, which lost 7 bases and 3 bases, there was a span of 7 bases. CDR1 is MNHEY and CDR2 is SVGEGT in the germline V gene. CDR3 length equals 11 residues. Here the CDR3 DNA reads TGTGCCAGCACCATGGACTACGAGCAGTACTTC. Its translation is CASTMDYEQYF.

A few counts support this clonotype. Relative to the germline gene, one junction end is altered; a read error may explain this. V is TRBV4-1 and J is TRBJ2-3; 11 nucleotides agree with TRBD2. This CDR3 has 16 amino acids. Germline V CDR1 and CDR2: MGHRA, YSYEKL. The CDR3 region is CASSQETSGGFLTRYF. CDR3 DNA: TGCGCCAGCAGCCAAGAAACTAGCGGGGGCTTTCTAACGCGGTATTTT.

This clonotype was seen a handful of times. This CDR3 is CASSHQGTDTQYF. In DNA, the CDR3 is TGTGCCAGCAGCCACCAGGGCACAGATACGCAGTATTTT. This chain connects TRBV27 to TRBJ2-3; D remains unclear. Trimming shortened V by 6 bases and J by 1 base, and 8 bases separated the two germline ends. Germline V gene lookup returns CDR1 MNHEY and CDR2 SMNVEV (reference sequence). This CDR3 spans 13 amino acids.

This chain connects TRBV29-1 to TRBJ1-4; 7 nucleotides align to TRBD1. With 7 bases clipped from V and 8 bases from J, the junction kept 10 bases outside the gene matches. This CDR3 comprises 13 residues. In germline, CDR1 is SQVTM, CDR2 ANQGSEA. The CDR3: CSARGRGHEKLFF. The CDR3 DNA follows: TGCAGCGCCCGAGGGAGGGGGCACGAAAAACTGTTTTTT.